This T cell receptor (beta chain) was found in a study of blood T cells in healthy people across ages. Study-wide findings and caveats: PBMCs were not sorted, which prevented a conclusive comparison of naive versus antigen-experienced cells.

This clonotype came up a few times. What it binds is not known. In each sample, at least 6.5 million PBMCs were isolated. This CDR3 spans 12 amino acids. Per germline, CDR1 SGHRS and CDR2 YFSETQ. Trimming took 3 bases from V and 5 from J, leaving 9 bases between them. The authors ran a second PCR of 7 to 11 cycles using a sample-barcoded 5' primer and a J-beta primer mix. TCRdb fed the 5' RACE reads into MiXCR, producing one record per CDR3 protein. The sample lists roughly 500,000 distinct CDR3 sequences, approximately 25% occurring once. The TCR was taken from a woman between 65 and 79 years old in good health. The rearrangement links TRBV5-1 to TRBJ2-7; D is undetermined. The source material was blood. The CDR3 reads CASSSPSNEQYF. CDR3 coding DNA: TGCGCCAGCAGCTCCCCCAGCAACGAGCAGTACTTC.